These 10 T cell receptor beta chains share one sample of origin, sequenced in a study of T cells in Graves' hyperthyroidism and ophthalmopathy (dated by TCRdb to the late 2010s). Receptors were amplified or captured by multiplex PCR. The sequencer listed for this sample is Illumina HiSeq 2000. The TCR beta CDR3 regions were amplified from RNA transcripts. The first round of RT-PCR for the TCR CDR3 was performed with the HTBI primer set and the Qiagen OneStep RT-PCR kit. TCRdb's own reprocessing of the public reads used fastp at Q25 and MiXCR and kept productive beta chains. A single entry per CDR3 protein holds the most common genes and DNA from its merged rows. The sample data list tens of thousands of distinct CDR3 sequences, and approximately 50% of these were observed just once. Approximately 6.2% of the sample belongs to the ten largest clones. The material sequenced was blood. Source of these receptors: a woman aged 50 to 60 with Graves' hyperthyroidism that later progressed to Graves' ophthalmopathy.

V usage is TRBV4-2 and J usage is TRBJ2-1; D might be TRBD1 (6 bases). The V end was cut by 4 bases, the J end by 3 bases, with 13 bases between. The CDR3 length is 15 residues. Germline CDR1 reads LGHNA; CDR2 reads YNFKEQ. CDR3 coding DNA: TGTGCCAGCAGCCTCCGGGACAAGGACTACAATGAGCAGTTCTTC. Protein: CASSLRDKDYNEQFF.

By share, this clonotype counts as medium-sized. This chain links TRBV20-1 with TRBJ2-7, with 7 bases that match TRBD2. J lost 1 base, V lost 5 bases, and 5 bases had no gene match. The CDR3 is 13 residues long. CDR1 and CDR2 from the germline V gene are DFQATT and SNEGSKA (reference sequence). The DNA of the CDR3 is TGCAGTGCTCCCCGGGAGGAATCCTACGAGCAGTACTTC. It translates to CSAPREESYEQYF.

This rearrangement joins TRBV19 to TRBJ2-1; D is perhaps TRBD2 (6 bases). Trimming cost V 3 bases and J 10 bases, with 13 bases left between them. Germline loops: CDR1 LNHDA, CDR2 SQIVND (reference sequence). The CDR3 sequence is 13 residues long. The CDR3: CASSIKGGREQFF. The DNA for the CDR3 is TGTGCCAGTAGTATTAAGGGAGGAAGGGAGCAGTTCTTC.

The chain carries TRBV24-1 and TRBJ1-1; D call uncertain. CDR1 is KGHDR and CDR2 is SFDVKD in the germline V gene. The CDR3 contains 20 residues. Between the trimmed V and J ends, which lost 2 bases and 12 bases, there was a span of 36 bases. CDR3 nucleotides: TGTGCCACCAGTGATTCGACTAGCGGGAGTTTTGACGAGCGGCAGCTTGAGACTTTCTTT. This codes for CATSDSTSGSFDERQLETFF.

This clonotype was detected many times. This rearrangement joins TRBV12-3 or TRBV12-4 to TRBJ2-7; D gene unclear. The CDR3 contains 15 residues. V was cut by 3 bases and J by 2 bases, with 14 bases left in between. The CDR3 sequence: CASSFSWGWAYEQYF. The CDR3, as DNA: TGTGCCAGCAGTTTTTCATGGGGATGGGCCTACGAGCAGTACTTC.

The chain links TRBV29-1 to TRBJ2-1; D may correspond to TRBD1 or TRBD2 (6 bases each). Germline CDR1 reads SQVTM; CDR2 reads ANQGSEA. This CDR3 contains 14 residues. Trimming took off 8 bases at V and 6 bases at J, with 20 bases between the two ends. Here the CDR3 reads CSSLIGGPSNEQFF. The CDR3 DNA follows: TGCAGCAGTTTAATTGGGGGGCCGAGCAATGAGCAGTTCTTC.

The V gene is TRBV2, the J gene TRBJ2-5; 8 bases map to TRBD2. The length of the CDR3 is 15 residues. Germline V lookup: CDR1 SNHLY, CDR2 FYNNEI. Losses at the gene ends were 5 bases for V and 5 bases for J; bases not matched to a gene: 10. CDR3 bases: TGTGCCAGCAGTCTAAGCGGGGGTTTGGGGGAGACCCAGTACTTC. Residues: CASSLSGGLGETQYF.

This clonotype was counted many times. The rearrangement uses TRBV5-4 and TRBJ2-5; 7 nucleotides match TRBD2. The germline V gene has CDR1 SGHNT and CDR2 YYREEE (reference sequence). The V segment lost 4 bases and the J segment 3 bases; nucleotides outside the gene matches: 3. The CDR3 is made up of 13 amino acids. CDR3 nucleotide sequence: TGTGCCAGCAGCCAACTAGCGAAAGAGACCCAGTACTTC. Translated: CASSQLAKETQYF. Together with reference TRBV5-4 and TRBJ2-5, the CDR3 gives the full variable domain: ETGVTQSPTHLIKTRGQQVTLRCSSQSGHNTVSWYQQALGQGPQFIFQYYREEENGRGNFPPRFSGLQFPNYSSELNVNALELDDSALYLCASSQLAKETQYFGPGTRLLVL.

This chain links TRBV20-1 with TRBJ2-7, with D possibly being TRBD1 (5 bases). CDR1 and CDR2 (germline): DFQATT, SNEGSKA (reference sequence). V was cut by 5 bases and J by 7 bases, with 24 bases left in between. The CDR3 length is 15 residues. Here the CDR3 DNA reads TGCAGTGCTCCGACCACGGCAGGGTGGGCAGAAGAGCAGTACTTC. Translating gives CSAPTTAGWAEEQYF.

The chain recombines TRBV5-4 with TRBJ1-4; D perhaps matches TRBD1 (6 bases). V shed 3 bases and J shed 6 bases, with 15 bases lying between them. The CDR3 has 15 residues. In germline, CDR1 is SGHNT, CDR2 YYREEE (reference sequence). This chain's CDR3 is CASSSLQGGDEKLFF. As DNA, the CDR3 is TGTGCCAGCAGCTCGTTACAGGGAGGGGATGAAAAACTGTTTTTT.